The rows below give T cell receptor beta chains drawn from one sample of a study of cytomegalovirus exposure and HLA in healthy donors. Some clones are missing from TCRdb's copy, which holds only in-frame ones; the method was immunoSEQ multiplex PCR. Of some 170,000 clones listed, about 86% are singletons. The specimen sequenced was PBMCs. The receptor set was obtained from a woman aged 30 to 39 in good health and CMV-seronegative. Each CDR3 is given with its conserved first and last residue. The D gene is left open where the match is weak. A clone size is listed for some rows: how often the clone was seen (once, few, many), or a class if it is expanded.

TRBJ2-2	15	-	TRBV5-1	TRBD2	CASSLAGGDTGELFF	TGCGCCAGCAGCTTGGCGGGAGGGGACACCGGGGAGCTGTTTTTT
TRBJ2-7	13	-	TRBV7-7	-	CASSFQGGYEQYF	TGTGCCAGCAGCTTTCAGGGGGGCTACGAGCAGTACTTC
TRBJ1-1	13	-	TRBV6-1	TRBD1	CASSKTGVTEAFF	TGTGCCAGCAGTAAAACAGGGGTCACTGAAGCTTTCTTT
TRBJ1-3	17	once	TRBV5-4	TRBD1	CASSRSTGGGSGNTIYF	TGTGCCAGCAGCCGATCGACAGGGGGAGGCTCTGGAAACACCATATATTTT
TRBJ1-6	13	-	TRBV7-8	TRBD1	CASGDRGSSPLHF	TGTGCCTCCGGGGACAGGGGAAGTTCACCCCTCCACTTT
TRBJ1-1	15	-	TRBV6-5	TRBD1	CASSYLQGGSAEAFF	TGTGCCAGCAGTTACCTACAGGGGGGTTCCGCTGAAGCTTTCTTT
TRBJ2-1	14	-	TRBV30	-	CAWSARGVYNEQFF	TGTGCCTGGAGTGCCAGGGGAGTTTACAATGAGCAGTTCTTC
TRBJ2-7	17	-	TRBV7-9	TRBD1	CASSPLPPGQGNYEQYF	TGTGCCAGCAGCCCACTGCCCCCGGGACAGGGCAACTACGAGCAGTACTTC
TRBJ1-2	14	few	TRBV2	TRBD1	CATVPGQGWYGYTF	TGTGCCACCGTCCCGGGACAGGGTTGGTATGGCTACACCTTC
TRBJ1-1	14	-	TRBV2	-	CASSENSLNTEAFF	TGTGCCAGCAGTGAAAACAGTTTGAACACTGAAGCTTTCTTT
TRBJ2-2	15	-	TRBV29-1	TRBD1	CSATGTGGLTGELFF	TGCAGCGCAACCGGGACAGGGGGTTTGACCGGGGAGCTGTTTTTT
TRBJ1-6	20	-	TRBV13	TRBD1	CASSNRLGQGGSSYNSPLHF	TGTGCCAGCAGCAACCGACTAGGACAGGGAGGGAGCTCCTATAATTCACCCCTCCACTTT
TRBJ2-5	18	-	TRBV25-1	TRBD1	CASSDRTAGDRDQETQYF	TGTGCCAGCAGTGACCGAACCGCCGGCGACAGGGACCAAGAGACCCAGTACTTC
TRBJ1-1	12	-	TRBV7-9	-	CASSLGGPEAFF	TGTGCCAGCAGCTTAGGGGGCCCTGAAGCTTTCTTT
TRBJ1-2	14	few	TRBV28	TRBD1	CASSGAGTGGYDTF	TGTGCCAGCAGTGGAGCCGGGACAGGGGGCTACGACACCTTC
TRBJ1-6	20	-	TRBV4-2	TRBD1	CASRVHADRGKSSYNSPLHF	TGTGCCAGCAGGGTCCATGCGGACAGGGGGAAGAGCTCCTATAATTCACCCCTCCACTTT
TRBJ1-5	13	-	TRBV6-1	-	CASSEHENQPQHF	TGTGCCAGCAGTGAACATGAGAATCAGCCCCAGCATTTT
TRBJ2-3	13	-	TRBV12-5	-	CASGPTAAGTQYF	TGTGCTAGTGGTCCCACTGCCGCGGGTACGCAGTATTTT
TRBJ2-2	15	-	TRBV30	-	CAWSDTGITTGELFF	TGTGCCTGGAGTGATACAGGGATAACCACCGGGGAGCTGTTTTTT
TRBJ1-1	16	-	TRBV6-1	TRBD1	CASSEAGTALNTEAFF	TGTGCCAGCAGTGAAGCCGGGACAGCACTAAACACTGAAGCTTTCTTT
TRBJ2-7	15	once	TRBV29-1	-	CSVELRRQLSYEQYF	TGCAGCGTTGAATTAAGGCGGCAGCTCTCCTACGAGCAGTACTTC
TRBJ2-1	17	-	TRBV5-1	TRBD2	CASSLVSGGSSYNEQFF	TGCGCCAGCAGCTTGGTGAGCGGGGGAAGCTCCTACAATGAGCAGTTCTTC
TRBJ1-1	10	-	TRBV20-1	-	CSGGHTEAFF	TGCAGTGGGGGCCACACTGAAGCTTTCTTT
TRBJ1-6	13	-	TRBV30	-	CAWSTRDDSPLHF	TGTGCCTGGAGTACCCGAGATGATTCACCCCTCCACTTT
TRBJ1-2	9	-	TRBV6-1	-	CATGQGYTF	TGTGCCACGGGACAAGGCTACACCTTC
TRBJ1-1	15	-	TRBV5-4	-	CASSPRGGKGTEAFF	TGTGCCAGCAGCCCCCGGGGGGGGAAGGGCACTGAAGCTTTCTTT